This TCR beta chain derives from a study of CXCR3-negative and CXCR3-positive naive CD8 T cells. Overall study context: About 150 million TRB reads were obtained in total, which works out to about 1.5 +/- 0.3 million per library. Study results and limitations: Similar levels of surface CD5 were seen between naive subsets; TCR strength was inferred from TRB CDR3 properties. The TRBV-TRBJ usage of naive CXCR3-negative and CXCR3-positive cells was similar, but that of memory cells differed. CXCR3-negative naive cells had less hydrophobic TRB CDR3s than did CXCR3-positive naive cells.

As concerns this clonotype: Its antigen is still unknown.

Carrying UMI labels, the TRB cDNA libraries were prepared through 5' RACE. From the 5' RACE reads, TCRdb lists one entry per CDR3 protein and no DNA. This repertoire includes tens of thousands of distinct CDR3 sequences. This CDR3 contains 14 residues. Germline lookup yields CDR1 MNHEY and CDR2 SVGAGI. J is TRBJ2-7 and V is TRBV6-5. This receptor was identified in a human donor in good health. Some clones in this sample may be carry-over from other donors' samples. The source material was naive CXCR3- CD8+ T cells from blood. Subset denoted: CD45RO-CCR7+CD27+CD95- naive CD8+ T cells lacking CXCR3 (TNR3-). CDR3 region: CASSYERWSYEQYF.